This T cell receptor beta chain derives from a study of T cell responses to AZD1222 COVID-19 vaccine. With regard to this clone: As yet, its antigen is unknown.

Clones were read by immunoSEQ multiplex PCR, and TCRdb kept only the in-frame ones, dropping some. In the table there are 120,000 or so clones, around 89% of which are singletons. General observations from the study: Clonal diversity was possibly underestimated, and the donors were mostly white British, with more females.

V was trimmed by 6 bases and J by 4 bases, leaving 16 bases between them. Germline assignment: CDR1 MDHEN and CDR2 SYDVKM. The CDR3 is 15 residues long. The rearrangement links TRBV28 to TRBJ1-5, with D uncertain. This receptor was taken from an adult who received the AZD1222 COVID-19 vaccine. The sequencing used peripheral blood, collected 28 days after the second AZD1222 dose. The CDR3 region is CASRPRGLGNQPQHF. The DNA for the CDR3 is TGTGCCAGCAGACCCCGAGGCCTAGGAAATCAGCCCCAGCATTTT.